This T cell receptor beta chain came from a study of cytomegalovirus exposure and HLA in healthy donors. About the research overall: The roughly 660 first-cohort repertoires shared a platform with the roughly 120 validation repertoires, as reported in a later analysis. Study-level points and caveats: The majority of TCR sequences were rare, yet some public TCRs appeared in many donors. Overall, approximately 150 TCR beta chains were annotated as cytomegalovirus-associated.

The donors were in the roughly 120-subject validation cohort, distinct from the roughly 700-subject first cohort. Clones were read by immunoSEQ multiplex PCR, and TCRdb kept only the in-frame ones, dropping some. In the table there are 170,000 or so clones, 65% to 85% of which are singletons. Regarding this clone: Its matching antigen is unknown.

V was pared by 4 bases and J by 2 bases, with 5 bases of the junction left unmatched. CDR3 length equals 14 residues. The germline gives CDR1 MNHEY, CDR2 SVGAGI. The chain is built from TRBV6-5 and TRBJ2-7, with TRBD2 identical over 7 bases. Sequencing input: PBMCs. The receptor comes from a young woman in good health and CMV-seropositive. The CDR3 reads CASSSAGVTYEQYF. CDR3 DNA: TGTGCCAGCAGTTCCGCGGGGGTAACCTACGAGCAGTACTTC.